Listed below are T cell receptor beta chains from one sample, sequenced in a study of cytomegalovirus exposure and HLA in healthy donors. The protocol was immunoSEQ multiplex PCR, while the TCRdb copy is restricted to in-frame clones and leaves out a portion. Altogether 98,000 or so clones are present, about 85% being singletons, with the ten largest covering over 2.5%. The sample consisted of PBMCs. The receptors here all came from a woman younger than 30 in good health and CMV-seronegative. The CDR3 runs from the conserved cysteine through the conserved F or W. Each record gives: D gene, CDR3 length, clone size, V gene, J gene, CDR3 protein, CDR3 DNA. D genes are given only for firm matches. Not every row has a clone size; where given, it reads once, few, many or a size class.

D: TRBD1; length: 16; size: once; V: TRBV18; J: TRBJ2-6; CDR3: CASSLGTGPGANVLTF; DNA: TGTGCCAGCTCACTCGGGACAGGGCCCGGGGCCAACGTCCTGACTTTC
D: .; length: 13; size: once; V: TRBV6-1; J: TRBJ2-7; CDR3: CASSEDSIREQYF; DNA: TGTGCCAGCAGTGAAGACAGCATCCGCGAGCAGTACTTC
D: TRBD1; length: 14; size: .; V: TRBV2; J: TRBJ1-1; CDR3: CASSLQGVGTEAFF; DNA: TGTGCCAGCAGCTTACAGGGGGTGGGCACTGAAGCTTTCTTT
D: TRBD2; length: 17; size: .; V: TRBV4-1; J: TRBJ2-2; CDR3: CASSQEMLSGGVGELFF; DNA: TGCGCCAGCAGCCAAGAAATGTTGAGCGGGGGGGTCGGGGAGCTGTTTTTT
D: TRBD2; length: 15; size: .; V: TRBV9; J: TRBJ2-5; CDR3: CASSDLAGGEKTQYF; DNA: TGTGCCAGCAGCGACCTGGCGGGGGGCGAGAAGACCCAGTACTTC
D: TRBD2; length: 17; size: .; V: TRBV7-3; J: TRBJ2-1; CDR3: CASSLGTSGSSYNEQFF; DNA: TGTGCCAGCAGCTTAGGGACTAGCGGGAGCTCCTACAATGAGCAGTTCTTC
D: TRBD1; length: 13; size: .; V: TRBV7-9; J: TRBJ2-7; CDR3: CASSPGQRYEQYF; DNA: TGTGCCAGCAGCCCGGGACAGAGATACGAGCAGTACTTC
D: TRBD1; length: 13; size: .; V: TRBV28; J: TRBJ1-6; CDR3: CASTQGGRSPLHF; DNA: TGTGCCAGCACCCAGGGGGGAAGGTCACCCCTCCACTTT
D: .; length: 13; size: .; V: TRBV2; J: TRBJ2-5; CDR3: CASSEEAEETQYF; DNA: TGTGCCAGCAGTGAAGAAGCGGAAGAGACCCAGTACTTC
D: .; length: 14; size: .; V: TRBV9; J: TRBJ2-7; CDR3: CASSVAGTPYEQYF; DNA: TGTGCCAGCAGCGTAGCGGGGACTCCCTACGAGCAGTACTTC
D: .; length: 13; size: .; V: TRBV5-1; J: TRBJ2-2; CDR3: CASSLLTVGELFF; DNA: TGCGCCAGCAGCTTATTGACTGTTGGGGAGCTGTTTTTT
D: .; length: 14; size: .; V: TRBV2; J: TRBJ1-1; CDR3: CASHQAQANTEAFF; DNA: TGTGCCAGCCACCAAGCCCAGGCGAACACTGAAGCTTTCTTT
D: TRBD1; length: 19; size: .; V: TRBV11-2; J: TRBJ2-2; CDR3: CASTPGQGFLGLNTGELFF; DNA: TGTGCCAGCACCCCGGGACAGGGGTTTTTAGGACTTAACACCGGGGAGCTGTTTTTT